This T cell receptor beta chain comes out of a study of human T cells and chemical hapten exposure. Study information: Across samples, TCR yields varied, mostly owing to small differences in pooled library volumes.

This CDR3 has 19 amino acids. Germline CDR1 SNHLY, CDR2 FYNNEI. V lost 6 bases and J lost 5; bases outside the gene matches: 17. The study's library attached unique molecular identifiers to single cDNA molecules. TCRdb used MiXCR to reprocess the RACE reads, holding one entry per CDR3 protein. Here the sample spans some 90,000 distinct CDR3 sequences, approximately 10% being singletons. Time point here: patch test 2, 6 weeks after DPC sensitization. As to treatment: therapeutic diphenylcyclopropenone sensitization with weekly scalp DPC. This chain joins TRBV2 and TRBJ2-7; 15 positions match TRBD2. The sequencing here drew on whole blood, taken in connection with sensitization to the hapten diphenylcyclopropenone (DPC). This clonotype originated in a woman in her thirties or forties with alopecia areata. Some clones in this sample may be carry-over from other donors' samples. CDR3 sequence (DNA): TGTGCCAGCAGCCATCTTGGTCGGGGACTAGCGGGAGGTAAAGACGAGCAGTACTTC. Encoded protein: CASSHLGRGLAGGKDEQYF.